This T cell receptor (beta chain) is drawn from a study of low-dose radiotherapy and immunotherapy resistance in tumors. Across the study: Cohort 2's total reached 13 Gy over 26 weeks, at 1 Gy per fraction every two weeks.

The time point here: after trial treatment. Described treatment: LDRT plus nivolumab, ipilimumab, low-dose cyclophosphamide and aspirin (RACIN trial). Priming of first-strand cDNA relied on TRAV- and TRBV-specific primers (covering alpha and beta chains). TCR amplification used roughly 18 PCR cycles, a constant-region primer and a V-primer adapter. One entry per CDR3 protein results from TCRdb running MiXCR on the reads. The sample consists of around 100,000 distinct CDR3 sequences, 20% of them appearing once. This clonotype has at least ten counts. Germline V CDR1 and CDR2: KGHSH, LQKENI. Trimming stripped 3 bases from V and 5 bases from J, with 14 bases between. The CDR3 sequence is 15 residues long.

The TCR originated in a male donor with prostate cancer. V gene TRBV18 combines with J gene TRBJ2-1; tentatively, D is TRBD2 (5 bases). The sample was PBMCs, taken after low-dose radiotherapy plus immunotherapy. DNA for the CDR3: TGTGCCAGCTCACCTCGTGCGGGCCTGAACAATGAGCAGTTCTTC. This encodes CASSPRAGLNNEQFF.